The next 5 T cell receptor beta chains were all read from a single sample in a study of cytomegalovirus exposure and HLA in healthy donors. The PCR ran on 60 Vbeta and 13 Jbeta primers. Produced via immunoSEQ multiplex PCR; TCRdb's table is partial and in-frame only. The data contain 60,000 to 90,000 clones, 60% to 70% of them singletons. The specimen sequenced was PBMCs. The source is a man aged 35-49 years in good health and CMV-seropositive.

This chain connects TRBV28 to TRBJ2-2, with a possible D match to TRBD2 (6 bases). The germline V gene has CDR1 MDHEN and CDR2 SYDVKM. With 7 bases removed from V and 1 base from J, the gap between germline ends came to 10 bases. CDR3 size: 14 residues. Here the CDR3 reads CASTRRENTGELFF. The CDR3 nucleotides are TGTGCCAGCACAAGGCGGGAGAACACCGGGGAGCTGTTTTTT.

The V gene is TRBV4-2, the J gene TRBJ1-1; D perhaps matches TRBD1 (6 bases). The CDR3 is 16 residues long. The germline V and J ends were trimmed by 5 bases and 3 bases, with 19 bases remaining between them. Germline CDR1 reads LGHNA; CDR2 reads YNFKEQ. The CDR3 loop is CASSRNQGSQYTEAFF. CDR3 sequence (DNA): TGTGCCAGCAGCAGAAACCAGGGGAGTCAGTACACTGAAGCTTTCTTT.

The CDR3 sequence is CASWRGPIPYEQYF. DNA for the CDR3: TGTGCCAGCTGGAGGGGGCCCATCCCCTACGAGCAGTACTTC. This chain uses TRBV27 with TRBJ2-7, with D possibly matching TRBD1 (7 bases). The CDR3 has 14 amino acids. Germline V gene sequence: CDR1 MNHEY, CDR2 SMNVEV (reference sequence). V was trimmed by 8 bases and J by 2 bases, leaving 16 bases between them.

The chain uses TRBV7-9 and TRBJ2-5, with D possibly being TRBD2 (6 bases). Trimming removed 4 bases from V and 5 bases from J, with 14 bases in between. Germline V gene data show CDR1 as SEHNR and CDR2 as FQNEAQ (reference sequence). The CDR3 is made up of 14 amino acids. CDR3 amino acids: CASSSPKGRETQYF. The CDR3 DNA follows: TGTGCCAGCAGCTCCCCCAAGGGGAGGGAGACCCAGTACTTC. The full variable domain, in which reference TRBV7-9 and TRBJ2-5 provide the parts outside the CDR3, is DTGVSQNPRHKITKRGQNVTFRCDPISEHNRLYWYRQTLGQGPEFLTYFQNEAQLEKSRLLSDRFSAERPKGSFSTLEIQRTEQGDSAMYLCASSSPKGRETQYFGPGTRLLVL.

The chain has TRBV9 and TRBJ2-2; D possibly corresponds to TRBD1 (6 bases). This CDR3 contains 15 residues. Trimming left V 3 bases short and J 3 bases short, with 12 bases between. Germline assignment: CDR1 SGDLS and CDR2 YYNGEE. CDR3 DNA: TGTGCCAGCAGCGAGAGGGGGTCTGACACCGGGGAGCTGTTTTTT. Its protein product is CASSERGSDTGELFF.